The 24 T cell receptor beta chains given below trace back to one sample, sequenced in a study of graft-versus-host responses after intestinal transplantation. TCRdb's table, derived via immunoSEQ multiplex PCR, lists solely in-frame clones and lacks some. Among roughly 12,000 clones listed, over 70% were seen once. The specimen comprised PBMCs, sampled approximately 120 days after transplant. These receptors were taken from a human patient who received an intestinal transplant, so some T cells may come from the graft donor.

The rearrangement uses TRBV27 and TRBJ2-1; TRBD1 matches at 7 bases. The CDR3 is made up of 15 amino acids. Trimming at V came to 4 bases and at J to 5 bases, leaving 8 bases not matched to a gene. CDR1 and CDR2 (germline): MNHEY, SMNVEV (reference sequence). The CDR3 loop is CASSSRTGPNNEQFF. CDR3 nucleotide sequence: TGTGCCAGCAGTTCCCGGACAGGCCCCAACAATGAGCAGTTCTTC.

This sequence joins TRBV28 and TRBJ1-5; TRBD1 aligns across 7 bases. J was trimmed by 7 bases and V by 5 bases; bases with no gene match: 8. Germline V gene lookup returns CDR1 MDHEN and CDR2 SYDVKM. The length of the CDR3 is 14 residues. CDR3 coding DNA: TGTGCCAGCAGTCATGGGGACAGCCGACAGCCCCAGCATTTT. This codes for CASSHGDSRQPQHF.

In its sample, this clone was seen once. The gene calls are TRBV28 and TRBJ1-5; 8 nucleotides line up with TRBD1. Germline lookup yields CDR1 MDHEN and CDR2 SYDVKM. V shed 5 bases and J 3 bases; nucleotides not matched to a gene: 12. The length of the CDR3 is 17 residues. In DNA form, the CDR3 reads TGTGCCAGCAGTCGCACGAATCGACAGGGGTTCAATCAGCCCCAGCATTTT. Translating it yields CASSRTNRQGFNQPQHF.

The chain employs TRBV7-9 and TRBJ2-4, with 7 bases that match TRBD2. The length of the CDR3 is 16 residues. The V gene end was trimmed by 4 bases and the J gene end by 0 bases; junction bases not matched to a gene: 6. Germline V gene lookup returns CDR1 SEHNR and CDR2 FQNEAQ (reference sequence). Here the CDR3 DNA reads TGTGCCAGCAGCTATGGGGGGGTGGTAGCCAAAAACATTCAGTACTTC. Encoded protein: CASSYGGVVAKNIQYF.

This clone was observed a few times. The CDR3 here is CASSPTGSFIQPQHF. Written as DNA, the CDR3 is TGTGCCAGTAGTCCGACAGGGTCATTTATTCAGCCCCAGCATTTT. This chain links TRBV19 with TRBJ1-5; TRBD1 matches at 7 bases. J was trimmed by 6 bases and V by 5 bases; bases with no gene match: 10. From germline, CDR1 is LNHDA and CDR2 SQIVND (reference sequence). CDR3 length: 15 amino acids.

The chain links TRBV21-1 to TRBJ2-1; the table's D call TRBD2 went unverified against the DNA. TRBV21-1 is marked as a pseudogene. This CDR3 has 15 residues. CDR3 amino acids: CASTEGGSEGNEQFF. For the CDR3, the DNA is TGTGCCAGCACCGAGGGGGGGAGCGAAGGGAATGAGCAGTTCTTC.

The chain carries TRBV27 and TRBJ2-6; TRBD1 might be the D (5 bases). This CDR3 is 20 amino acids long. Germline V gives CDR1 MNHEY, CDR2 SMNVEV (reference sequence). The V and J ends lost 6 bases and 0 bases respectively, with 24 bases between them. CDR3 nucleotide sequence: TGTGCCAGCAGACTTTCGGCAGGGTGGTCCTTTATCTCTGGGGCCAACGTCCTGACTTTC. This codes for CASRLSAGWSFISGANVLTF. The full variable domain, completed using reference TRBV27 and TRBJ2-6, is EAQVTQNPRYLITVTGKKLTVTCSQNMNHEYMSWYRQDPGLGLRQIYYSMNVEVTDKGDVPEGYKVSRKEKRNFPLILESPSPNQTSLYFCASRLSAGWSFISGANVLTFGAGSRLTVL.

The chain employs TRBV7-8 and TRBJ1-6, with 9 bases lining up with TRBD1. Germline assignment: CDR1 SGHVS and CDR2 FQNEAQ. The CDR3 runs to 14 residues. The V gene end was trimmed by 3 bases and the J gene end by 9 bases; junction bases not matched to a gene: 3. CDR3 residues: CASSLGQGGSPLHF. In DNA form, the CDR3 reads TGTGCCAGCAGCTTGGGACAGGGAGGTTCACCCCTCCACTTT. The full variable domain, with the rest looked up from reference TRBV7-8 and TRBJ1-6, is GAGVSQSPRYKVAKRGQDVALRCDPISGHVSLFWYQQALGQGPEFLTYFQNEAQLDKSGLPSDRFFAERPEGSVSTLKIQRTQQEDSAVYLCASSLGQGGSPLHFGNGTRLTVT.

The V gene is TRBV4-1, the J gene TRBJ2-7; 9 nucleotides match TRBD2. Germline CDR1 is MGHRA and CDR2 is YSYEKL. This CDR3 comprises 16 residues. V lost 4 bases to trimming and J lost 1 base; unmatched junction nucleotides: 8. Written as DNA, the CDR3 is TGCGCCAGCAGCCCAACCTCTAGCGGGGTTTCCTACGAGCAGTACTTC. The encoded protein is CASSPTSSGVSYEQYF.

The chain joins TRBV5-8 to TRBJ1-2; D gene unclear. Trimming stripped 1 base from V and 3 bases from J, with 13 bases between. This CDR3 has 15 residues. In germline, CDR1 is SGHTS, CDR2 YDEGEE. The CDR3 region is CASSLRQARDYGYTF. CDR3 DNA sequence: TGTGCCAGCAGCTTGAGGCAGGCGCGAGACTATGGCTACACCTTC.

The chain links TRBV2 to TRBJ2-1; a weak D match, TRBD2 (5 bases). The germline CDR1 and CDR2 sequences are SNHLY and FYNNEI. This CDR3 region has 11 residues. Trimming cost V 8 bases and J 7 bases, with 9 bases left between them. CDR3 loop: CASDGGNEQFF. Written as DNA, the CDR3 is TGTGCCAGCGATGGAGGAAATGAGCAGTTCTTC.

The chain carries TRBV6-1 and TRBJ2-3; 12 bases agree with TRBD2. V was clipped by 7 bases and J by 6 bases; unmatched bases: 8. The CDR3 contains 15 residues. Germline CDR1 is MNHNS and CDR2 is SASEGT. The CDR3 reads CASIDLAGGPDTQYF. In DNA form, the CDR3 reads TGTGCCAGCATAGACCTAGCGGGAGGGCCGGATACGCAGTATTTT.

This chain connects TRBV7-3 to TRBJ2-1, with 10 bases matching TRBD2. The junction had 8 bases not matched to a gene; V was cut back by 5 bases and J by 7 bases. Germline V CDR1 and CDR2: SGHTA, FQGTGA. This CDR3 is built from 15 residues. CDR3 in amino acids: CASSRGPGLANEQFF. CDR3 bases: TGTGCCAGCAGCCGCGGGCCGGGACTAGCGAATGAGCAGTTCTTC.

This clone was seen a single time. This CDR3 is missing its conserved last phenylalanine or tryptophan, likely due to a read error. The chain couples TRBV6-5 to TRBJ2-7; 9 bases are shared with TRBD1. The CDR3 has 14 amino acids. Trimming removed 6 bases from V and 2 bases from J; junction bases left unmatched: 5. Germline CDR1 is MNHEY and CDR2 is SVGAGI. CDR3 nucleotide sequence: TGTGCCAGCAGCACCGGGACAGGGACCTACGAGCAGTACTCC. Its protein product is CASSTGTGTYEQYS.

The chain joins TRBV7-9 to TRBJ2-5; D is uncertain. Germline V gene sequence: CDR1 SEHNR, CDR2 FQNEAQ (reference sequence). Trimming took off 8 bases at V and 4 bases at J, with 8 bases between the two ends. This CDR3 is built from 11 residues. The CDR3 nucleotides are TGTGCCAGCCGTTTAGTAGAGACCCAGTACTTC. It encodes CASRLVETQYF.

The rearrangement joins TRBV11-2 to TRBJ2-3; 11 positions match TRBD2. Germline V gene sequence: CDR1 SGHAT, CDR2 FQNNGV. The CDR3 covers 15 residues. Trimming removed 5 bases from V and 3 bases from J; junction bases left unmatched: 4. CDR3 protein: CASSSTSGRTDTQYF. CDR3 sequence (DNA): TGTGCCAGCAGCAGCACTAGCGGGAGAACAGATACGCAGTATTTT.

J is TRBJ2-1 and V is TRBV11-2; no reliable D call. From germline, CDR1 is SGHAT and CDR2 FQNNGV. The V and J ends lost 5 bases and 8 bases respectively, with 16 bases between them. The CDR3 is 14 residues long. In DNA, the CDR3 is TGTGCCAGCAGCGCCACCGGGCCCCTTGATGAGCAGTTCTTC. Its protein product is CASSATGPLDEQFF. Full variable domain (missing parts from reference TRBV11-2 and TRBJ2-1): EAGVAQSPRYKIIEKRQSVAFWCNPISGHATLYWYQQILGQGPKLLIQFQNNGVVDDSQLPKDRFSAERLKGVDSTLKIQPAKLEDSAVYLCASSATGPLDEQFFGPGTRLTVL.

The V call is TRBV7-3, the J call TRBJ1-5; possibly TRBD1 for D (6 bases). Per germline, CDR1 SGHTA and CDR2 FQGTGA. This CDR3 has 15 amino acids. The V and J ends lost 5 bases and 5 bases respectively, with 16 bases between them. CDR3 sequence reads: CASSPLGGGDQPQHF. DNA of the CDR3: TGTGCCAGCAGCCCTCTTGGGGGGGGCGATCAGCCCCAGCATTTT.

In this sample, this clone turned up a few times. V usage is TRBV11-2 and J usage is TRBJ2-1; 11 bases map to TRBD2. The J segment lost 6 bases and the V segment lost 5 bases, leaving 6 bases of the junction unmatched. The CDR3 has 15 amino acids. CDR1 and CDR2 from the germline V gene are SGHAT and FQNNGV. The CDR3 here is CASSQDSGGANEQFF. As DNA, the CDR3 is TGTGCCAGCAGCCAAGATAGCGGGGGGGCCAATGAGCAGTTCTTC.

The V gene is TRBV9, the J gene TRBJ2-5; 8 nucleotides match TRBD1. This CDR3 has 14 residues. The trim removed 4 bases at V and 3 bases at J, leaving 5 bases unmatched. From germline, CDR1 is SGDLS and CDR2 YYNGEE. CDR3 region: CASSPVDREETQYF. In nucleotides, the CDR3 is TGTGCCAGCAGCCCGGTGGACAGGGAAGAGACCCAGTACTTC.

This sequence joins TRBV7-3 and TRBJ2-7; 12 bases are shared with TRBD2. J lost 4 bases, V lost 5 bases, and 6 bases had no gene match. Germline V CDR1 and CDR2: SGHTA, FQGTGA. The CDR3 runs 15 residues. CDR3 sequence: CASSPGLAGWYEQYF. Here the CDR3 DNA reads TGTGCCAGCAGCCCAGGACTAGCGGGGTGGTACGAGCAGTACTTC.

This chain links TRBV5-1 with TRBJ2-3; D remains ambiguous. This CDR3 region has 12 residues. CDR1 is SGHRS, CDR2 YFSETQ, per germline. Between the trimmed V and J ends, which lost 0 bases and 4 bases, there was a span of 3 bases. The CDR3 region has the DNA TGCGCCAGCAGCTTGGCCCCAGATACGCAGTATTTT. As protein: CASSLAPDTQYF.

The CDR3 nucleotides read TGTGCCAGCAGTTTAGGGCCGGGACAGGGATACTTC. Translated: CASSLGPGQGYF. The V gene is TRBV28, the J gene TRBJ2-7; 9 bases map to TRBD1. This CDR3 comprises 12 residues. Germline loops: CDR1 MDHEN, CDR2 SYDVKM. The trim removed 2 bases at V and 13 bases at J, leaving 6 bases unmatched. The full variable domain, with the rest looked up from reference TRBV28 and TRBJ2-7, is DVKVTQSSRYLVKRTGEKVFLECVQDMDHENMFWYRQDPGLGLRLIYFSYDVKMKEKGDIPEGYSVSREKKERFSLILESASTNQTSMYLCASSLGPGQGYFGPGTRLTVT.

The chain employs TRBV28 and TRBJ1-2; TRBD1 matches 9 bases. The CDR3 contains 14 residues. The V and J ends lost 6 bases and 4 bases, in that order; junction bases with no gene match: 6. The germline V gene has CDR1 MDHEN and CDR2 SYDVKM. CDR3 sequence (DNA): TGTGCCAGCAGGGAACAGGGGGCTGGCTATGGCTACACCTTC. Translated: CASREQGAGYGYTF.